This T cell receptor (beta chain) was observed in a study of vaccination and CD4 T cells after COVID-19. The Oncomine TCR Beta short-read assay sequenced DNA from cultured CD4+ T cells. TCRdb recomputed calls from the PCR reads with MiXCR, one row per CDR3 protein. This table has roughly 20,000 distinct CDR3 sequences, less than 50% appearing once. In this sample, this clonotype turned up a few times. Its specificity is unknown. Described treatment: roughly 10-day PBMC culture with coronavirus spike peptide pools or control peptides (ViraFEST assay). V was clipped by 0 bases and J by 5 bases, with 17 bases between them. CDR1 and CDR2 from the germline V gene are DFQATT and SNEGSKA (reference sequence). The CDR3 consists of 16 residues.

The sample was CD4+ T cells from blood, cultured in vitro, taken after SARS-CoV-2 vaccination. The chain is built from TRBV20-1 and TRBJ1-5; a possible D gene is TRBD1 (5 bases). The sequence came from a human donor who had recovered from COVID-19. CDR3 in DNA: TGCAGTGCTAGAGATCCCAGGGAAGCCCTCGATCAGCCCCAGCATTTT. Encoded protein: CSARDPREALDQPQHF.